The clone carrying this TCR beta chain was found once. The protocol was immunoSEQ multiplex PCR, while the TCRdb copy is restricted to in-frame clones and leaves out a portion. This table has about 240,000 clones, approximately 83% appearing once. The data belong to a study of blood T cell repertoires in COVID-19. In the study overall: Nucleic acid was either cDNA or gDNA, and it came from T cells, B-cell-depleted T cells, or PBMCs.

Participants came from about two dozen US areas, aged roughly 18 to 95 years. Grouping used clinical history reported by participants in a survey and questionnaire. CDR1 and CDR2 from the germline V gene are SGHTA and FQGNSA. The CDR3 sequence is 17 residues long. Trimming left V 4 bases short and J 0 bases short, with 16 bases between. The chain links TRBV7-2 to TRBJ2-4, with D possibly TRBD2 on 6 matching bases. This receptor was obtained from a woman aged 40-49 years with acute COVID-19. What was sequenced was PBMCs or T cells enriched from blood (not recorded which). CDR3 protein: CASSSGLLGGAKNIQYF. As DNA, the CDR3 is TGTGCCAGCAGCTCCGGGCTTCTGGGGGGAGCCAAAAACATTCAGTACTTC.